One T cell receptor beta chain is described in this entry. Its antigen is undetermined. This entry comes from a study of T cell repertoires in cytomegalovirus infection. The CDR3 has 15 amino acids. Germline CDR1 SGHVS, CDR2 FNYEAQ. V was shortened by 5 bases and J by 3 bases, with 17 bases between the two germline ends. One entry per CDR3 protein, called by TCRdb with MiXCR from the reads. The sample shows 110,000 or so distinct CDR3 sequences, 30% of them seen only once. The chain joins TRBV7-6 to TRBJ2-7; D is undetermined. The TCR originated in a human donor in good health (CMV status not recorded). Some clones in this sample may be carry-over from other donors' samples. Sequencing used CD8+ T cells from cultured PBMCs, obtained from culture after CMV antigen stimulation. CDR3 sequence reads: CASSETAGNYYEQYF. CDR3 bases: TGTGCCAGCAGCGAGACGGCCGGCAATTACTACGAGCAGTACTTC.